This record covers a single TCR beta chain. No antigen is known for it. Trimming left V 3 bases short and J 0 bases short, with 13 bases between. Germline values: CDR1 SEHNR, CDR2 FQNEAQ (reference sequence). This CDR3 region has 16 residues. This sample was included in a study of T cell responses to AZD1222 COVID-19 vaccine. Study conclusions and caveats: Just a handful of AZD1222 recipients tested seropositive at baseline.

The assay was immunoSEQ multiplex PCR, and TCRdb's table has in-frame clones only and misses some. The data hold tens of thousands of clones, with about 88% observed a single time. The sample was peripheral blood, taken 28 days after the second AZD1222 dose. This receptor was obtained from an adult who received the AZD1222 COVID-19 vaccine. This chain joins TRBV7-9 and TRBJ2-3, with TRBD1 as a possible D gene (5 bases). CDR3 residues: CASSFATGSSTDTQYF. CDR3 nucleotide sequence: TGTGCCAGCAGCTTTGCTACAGGTTCTAGCACAGATACGCAGTATTTT.